This T cell receptor beta chain was sequenced in a study of cytomegalovirus exposure and HLA in healthy donors. Study background: HLA-typed donors contributed 80 million or so unique TCRs, which were held in an early data release.

PCR employed 60 Vbeta and 13 Jbeta primers. Using immunoSEQ multiplex PCR, the repertoire was profiled, and TCRdb retains in-frame clones only, with some absent. The sample yields around 65,000 clones, 85% to 90% seen once. The TCR comes from a female donor in good health and CMV-seronegative. Sample: PBMCs.

The CDR3 bases are TGTGCCAGCAGTGAGCCAGGGCGTCTGAACACTGAAGCTTTCTTT. Its translation: CASSEPGRLNTEAFF. This sequence joins TRBV6-1 and TRBJ1-1; D may be TRBD1 (5 bases). Trimming pared 3 bases from V and 0 bases from J, leaving 11 bases between. The CDR3 is 15 amino acids. From germline, CDR1 is MNHNS and CDR2 SASEGT.